This T cell receptor beta chain was observed in a study of identical twins. Germline lookup yields CDR1 LNHNV and CDR2 YYDKDF (reference sequence). There are 14 residues in the CDR3. Between the trimmed V and J ends, which lost 3 bases and 6 bases, there was a span of 12 bases. Template switching introduced a universal primer site, and the cDNA bore unique molecular identifiers. Via MiXCR, TCRdb re-called the 5' RACE reads, giving one row per CDR3 protein. The data show around 650,000 distinct CDR3 sequences, just over 7% seen once. Points on this clonotype: Its antigen remains unknown.

Study observations and caveats: Within cord blood, abundant beta clonotypes carried fewer insertions, but memory repertoires showed no such trend.

A further study also used this sample, focusing on yellow fever vaccine responses in identical twins.

Input material: PBMCs. This TCR was sampled from a woman aged 18-35 years in good health. The chain joins TRBV15 to TRBJ2-1, with D possibly being TRBD2 (6 bases). CDR3 bases: TGTGCCACCAGCAGCGGGGGAACCCCCAATGAGCAGTTCTTC. Its protein product is CATSSGGTPNEQFF.